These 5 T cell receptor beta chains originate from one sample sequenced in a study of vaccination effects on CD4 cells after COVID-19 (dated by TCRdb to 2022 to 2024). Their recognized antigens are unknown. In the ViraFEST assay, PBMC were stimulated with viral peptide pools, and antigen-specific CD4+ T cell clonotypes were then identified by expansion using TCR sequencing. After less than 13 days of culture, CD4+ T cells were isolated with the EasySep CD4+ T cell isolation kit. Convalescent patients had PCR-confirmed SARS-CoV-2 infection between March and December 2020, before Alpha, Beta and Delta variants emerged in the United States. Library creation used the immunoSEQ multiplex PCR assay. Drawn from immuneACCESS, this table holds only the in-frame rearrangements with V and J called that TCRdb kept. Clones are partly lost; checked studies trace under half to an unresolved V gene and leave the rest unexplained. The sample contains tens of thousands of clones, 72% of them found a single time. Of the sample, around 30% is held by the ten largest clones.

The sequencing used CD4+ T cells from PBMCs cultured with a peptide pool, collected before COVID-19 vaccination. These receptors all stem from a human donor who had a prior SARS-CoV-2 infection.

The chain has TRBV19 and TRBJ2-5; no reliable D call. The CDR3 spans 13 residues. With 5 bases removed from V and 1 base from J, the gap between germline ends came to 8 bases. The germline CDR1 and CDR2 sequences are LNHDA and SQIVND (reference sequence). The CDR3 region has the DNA TGTGCCAGTAGTCCCGTAATCCAAGAGACCCAGTACTTC. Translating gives CASSPVIQETQYF. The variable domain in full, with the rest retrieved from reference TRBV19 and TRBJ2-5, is DGGITQSPKYLFRKEGQNVTLSCEQNLNHDAMYWYRQDPGQGLRLIYYSQIVNDFQKGDIAEGYSVSREKKESFPLTVTSAQKNPTAFYLCASSPVIQETQYFGPGTRLLVL.

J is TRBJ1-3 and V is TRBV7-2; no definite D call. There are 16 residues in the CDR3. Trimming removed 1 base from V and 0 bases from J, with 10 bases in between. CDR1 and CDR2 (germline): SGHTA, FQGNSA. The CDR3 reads CASSLGGWRSGNTIYF. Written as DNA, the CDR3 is TGTGCCAGCAGCTTAGGGGGTTGGCGCTCTGGAAACACCATATATTTT.

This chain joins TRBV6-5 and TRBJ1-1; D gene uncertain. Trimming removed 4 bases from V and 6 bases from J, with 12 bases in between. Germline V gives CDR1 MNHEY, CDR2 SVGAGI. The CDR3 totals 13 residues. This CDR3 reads CASSSGYSPEAFF. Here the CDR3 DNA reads TGTGCCAGCAGTTCCGGCTATTCTCCTGAAGCTTTCTTT.

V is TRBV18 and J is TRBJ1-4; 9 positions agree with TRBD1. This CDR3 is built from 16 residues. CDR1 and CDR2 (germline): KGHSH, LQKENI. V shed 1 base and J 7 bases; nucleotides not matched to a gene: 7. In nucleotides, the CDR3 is TGTGCCAGCTCACCACAGGTTGGGACAGGGTTTGAAAAACTGTTTTTT. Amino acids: CASSPQVGTGFEKLFF.

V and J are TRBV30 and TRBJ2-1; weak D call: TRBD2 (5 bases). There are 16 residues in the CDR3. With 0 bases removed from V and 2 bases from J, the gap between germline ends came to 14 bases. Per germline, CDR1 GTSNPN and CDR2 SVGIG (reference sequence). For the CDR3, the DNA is TGTGCCTGGAGTGTATTCCGTGGGAGTACCTACAATGAGCAGTTCTTC. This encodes CAWSVFRGSTYNEQFF.